This T cell receptor beta chain was retrieved from a study of beta chain features in type 1 diabetes. V was trimmed by 6 bases and J by 0 bases, leaving 9 bases between them. There are 13 residues in the CDR3. Germline V CDR1 and CDR2: MNHEY, SMNVEV (reference sequence). As every portion of the isolated RNA was reverse transcribed, the sequencing read expressed TCRB transcripts. Using immunoSEQ multiplex PCR, the repertoire was profiled, and TCRdb retains in-frame clones only, with some absent. The sample contains some 270,000 clones, around an eighth of which appear only once. As to this clone: Its antigen remains unidentified.

Study results and limitations: Type 1 diabetes patients had fewer VDJ junction insertions and more deletions.

This sequence was found in a woman in her thirties or forties in good health. Sample: naive CD4+ T cells from blood. This chain connects TRBV27 to TRBJ2-7; no clear D. This CDR3 reads CASRTQLSYEQYF. The CDR3 nucleotides read TGTGCCAGCAGGACACAACTCTCCTACGAGCAGTACTTC.